This TCR beta chain was identified in a study of PD-1 blockade in classical Hodgkin lymphoma. Across the whole study: Intravenous infusions of nivolumab 3 mg/kg reached patients every 2 weeks.

Study-level points and caveats: Causes of the repertoire differences remain undefined, possibly disease activity or prior therapy.

In the case of this clone: Its antigen is currently unknown.

Patients all relapsed after autologous stem cell transplantation, and there was variation in brentuximab vedotin exposure. The study isolated CD8+ T cells from thawed PBMCs by magnetic negative selection. Responses achieved at best were complete response, partial response or progressive disease. Here immunoSEQ multiplex PCR was the method, and the copy in TCRdb shows in-frame clones only, minus some. The sample shows around 8,000 clones, about 82% of them seen only once. This sequence originates from a human donor with classical Hodgkin lymphoma. Sequenced material: CD8+ T cells from blood, taken at baseline.

CDR3 sequence (DNA): TGCAGCGTTGATACGGATACTAGCTCCTACAATGAGCAGTTCTTC. It is translated as CSVDTDTSSYNEQFF. The chain has TRBV29-1 and TRBJ2-1; maybe TRBD2 (5 bases). The V and J ends lost 3 bases and 0 bases respectively, with 12 bases between them. Germline V gene data show CDR1 as SQVTM and CDR2 as ANQGSEA. This CDR3 comprises 15 residues.